This passage covers 25 T cell receptor beta chains from one sample sequenced in a study of T cells after yellow fever vaccination. In TCRdb, the 5' RACE reads were re-called with MiXCR into one record per CDR3 protein. The table includes roughly 330,000 distinct CDR3 sequences, 3% to 4.5% detected once. The source was PBMCs, collected 5 days after the yellow fever booster vaccination. The receptor source for this set is a man between 18 and 29 years old who received the YFV17D yellow fever vaccine.

This clonotype was counted ten times or more. The CDR3 nucleotides are TGCAGTGCTTATTCAGGTAGCACAGATACGCAGTATTTT. It is translated as CSAYSGSTDTQYF. V is TRBV20-1 and J is TRBJ2-3; D unresolved. The CDR3 loop spans 13 amino acids. Deletions cut 5 bases from V and 0 bases from J, with 9 bases between. The germline CDR1 and CDR2 sequences are DFQATT and SNEGSKA (reference sequence).

This clonotype turned up a few times. V is TRBV29-1 and J is TRBJ1-3; maybe TRBD1 (6 bases). The V gene's germline CDR1 is SQVTM and CDR2 ANQGSEA. Between the trimmed V and J ends, which lost 6 bases and 2 bases, there was a span of 8 bases. This CDR3 has 12 amino acids. The CDR3 DNA follows: TGCAGCGTGAGGACAGCTGGAAACACCATATATTTT. Encoded protein: CSVRTAGNTIYF.

This clonotype was seen a handful of times. The chain has TRBV20-1 and TRBJ1-1; no clear D. V was trimmed by 4 bases and J by 5 bases, leaving 17 bases between them. The CDR3 is made up of 14 amino acids. Germline values: CDR1 DFQATT, CDR2 SNEGSKA (reference sequence). CDR3 sequence reads: CSATQSEGWTEAFF. The DNA of the CDR3 is TGCAGTGCTACCCAGTCAGAGGGCTGGACTGAAGCTTTCTTT.

This clonotype has only a few counts. The rearrangement uses TRBV7-2 and TRBJ2-6, with a weak D call TRBD2 (6 bases). Trimming left V 8 bases short and J 3 bases short, with 20 bases between. This CDR3 region has 17 residues. Germline V gene sequence: CDR1 SGHTA, CDR2 FQGNSA. This chain's CDR3 is CASSRFRGGSGANVLTF. In DNA, the CDR3 is TGTGCCAGCTCCCGATTTCGGGGAGGTAGTGGGGCCAACGTCCTGACTTTC. Filled out from reference TRBV7-2 and TRBJ2-6, the complete variable domain reads GAGVSQSPSNKVTEKGKDVELRCDPISGHTALYWYRQSLGQGLEFLIYFQGNSAPDKSGLPSDRFSAERTGGSVSTLTIQRTQQEDSAVYLCASSRFRGGSGANVLTFGAGSRLTVL.

This chain connects TRBV5-1 to TRBJ2-3; D remains unclear. The CDR3 runs to 14 residues. V was cut by 5 bases and J by 1 base, with 11 bases left in between. The germline V gene has CDR1 SGHRS and CDR2 YFSETQ. DNA for the CDR3: TGCGCCAGCAGGACCGCCCCGGGCACAGATACGCAGTATTTT. It specifies CASRTAPGTDTQYF.

This clonotype was seen more than once but under ten times. The CDR3 sequence: CASSEPRGGKSSEQFF. CDR3 coding DNA: TGTGCCAGCAGCGAACCGCGGGGGGGAAAATCTAGTGAGCAGTTCTTC. The J gene is TRBJ2-1, the V gene TRBV7-9; 9 bases fit TRBD2. The CDR3 spans 16 residues. In germline, CDR1 is SEHNR, CDR2 FQNEAQ (reference sequence). The J segment lost 9 bases and the V segment lost 5 bases, leaving 14 bases of the junction unmatched.

This clonotype was counted many times. The chain recombines TRBV7-2 with TRBJ2-7; weak D call: TRBD2 (6 bases). With 6 bases removed from V and 2 bases from J, the gap between germline ends came to 17 bases. The CDR3 has 15 residues. CDR1 SGHTA and CDR2 FQGNSA come from the germline V gene. The CDR3 DNA follows: TGTGCCAGCAGGCCGGGGGTTGGTGGGACCTACGAGCAGTACTTC. Its protein is CASRPGVGGTYEQYF.

This clonotype appeared many times. The CDR3 DNA reads TGTGCCAGCTCAAGTATTAACACAGATACGCAGTATTTT. Amino acid sequence: CASSSINTDTQYF. V and J are TRBV18 and TRBJ2-3; D uncertain. The CDR3 length is 13 residues. Germline V lookup: CDR1 KGHSH, CDR2 LQKENI. Deletions cut 5 bases from V and 2 bases from J, with 8 bases between. Complete variable domain (other parts from reference TRBV18 and TRBJ2-3): NAGVMQNPRHLVRRRGQEARLRCSPMKGHSHVYWYRQLPEEGLKFMVYLQKENIIDESGMPKERFSAEFPKEGPSILRIQQVVRGDSAAYFCASSSINTDTQYFGPGTRLTVL.

This clonotype was recorded many times. J is TRBJ2-7 and V is TRBV9, with D maybe TRBD2 (5 bases). The CDR3 contains 13 residues. Germline V gene data show CDR1 as SGDLS and CDR2 as YYNGEE. The ends were cut back, 6 bases at V and 3 bases at J, with 13 bases in the middle. The chain's CDR3 is CASTPSGFYEQYV. CDR3 nucleotides: TGTGCCAGCACCCCTTCGGGGTTCTACGAGCAGTACGTC.

The rearrangement links TRBV5-4 to TRBJ2-5; 8 bases are a match to TRBD2. V dropped 4 bases and J dropped 2; count of bases not matched to a gene: 4. Looked up from germline, CDR1 is SGHNT and CDR2 is YYREEE (reference sequence). The CDR3 has 14 residues. CDR3 DNA sequence: TGTGCCAGCAGCCAACTAGCGGAACAAGAGACCCAGTACTTC. It is translated as CASSQLAEQETQYF.

This clonotype has just a few counts. The chain couples TRBV5-1 to TRBJ1-2, with D unresolved. The germline V gene encodes CDR1 SGHRS and CDR2 YFSETQ. Trimming removed 2 bases from V and 4 bases from J, with 12 bases in between. The CDR3 is made up of 14 amino acids. The CDR3 loop is CASSFRGRSYGYTF. CDR3 in DNA: TGCGCCAGCAGCTTTCGTGGACGATCCTATGGCTACACCTTC. Full variable domain (rest looked up from reference TRBV5-1 and TRBJ1-2): KAGVTQTPRYLIKTRGQQVTLSCSPISGHRSVSWYQQTPGQGLQFLFEYFSETQRNKGNFPGRFSGRQFSNSRSEMNVSTLELGDSALYLCASSFRGRSYGYTFGSGTRLTVV.

This clonotype was seen ten or more times. This rearrangement joins TRBV5-1 to TRBJ2-3; 8 bases fit TRBD2. This CDR3 spans 16 amino acids. The V and J ends lost 0 bases and 6 bases, in that order; junction bases with no gene match: 9. CDR1 and CDR2 from the germline V gene are SGHRS and YFSETQ. In DNA form, the CDR3 reads TGCGCCAGCAGCTTGGCCACGGGGGGGCCTCAGGATACGCAGTATTTT. It codes for CASSLATGGPQDTQYF.

The table lists this clonotype with a few counts. This rearrangement joins TRBV7-2 to TRBJ2-7; 7 bases fit TRBD1. The V gene end was trimmed by 4 bases and the J gene end by 6 bases; junction bases not matched to a gene: 6. Germline-derived CDR1 and CDR2 are SGHTA and FQGNSA. The CDR3 is 13 amino acids. CDR3 in amino acids: CASSSGQAREQYF. The CDR3 DNA follows: TGTGCCAGCAGCTCCGGACAGGCACGCGAGCAGTACTTC.

V and J are TRBV28 and TRBJ1-5; unclear D gene. The germline V gene encodes CDR1 MDHEN and CDR2 SYDVKM. V was clipped by 7 bases and J by 5 bases, with 12 bases between them. This CDR3 has 13 residues. CDR3: CASNREIDQPQHF. DNA of the CDR3: TGTGCCAGCAACCGAGAGATCGATCAGCCCCAGCATTTT.

There are many counts of this clonotype. V and J are TRBV12-3 or TRBV12-4 and TRBJ1-1; TRBD1 matches at 8 bases. The CDR3 covers 15 residues. V dropped 5 bases and J dropped 4; count of bases not matched to a gene: 9. The CDR3 region has the DNA TGTGCCAGCAGTATTTTCCAGGGGGCTCCCACTGAAGCTTTCTTT. Encoded protein: CASSIFQGAPTEAFF.

This clonotype was seen ten or more times. The chain combines TRBV27 with TRBJ1-1; no clear D. The CDR3 runs to 12 residues. Trimming took off 4 bases at V and 5 bases at J, with 8 bases between the two ends. The germline CDR1 and CDR2 sequences are MNHEY and SMNVEV (reference sequence). CDR3: CASSSPGTEAFF. DNA of the CDR3: TGTGCCAGCAGTTCCCCGGGGACTGAAGCTTTCTTT.

This clonotype was found a few times. V and J are TRBV5-6 and TRBJ2-5; no clear D gene. Germline CDR1 SGHDT, CDR2 YYEEEE. Trimming cost V 4 bases and J 0 bases, with 10 bases left between them. The CDR3 contains 14 residues. CDR3 in DNA: TGTGCCAGCAGCCGGCCAGGTAACCAAGAGACCCAGTACTTC. Its protein is CASSRPGNQETQYF. Based on the CDR3 plus reference TRBV5-6 and TRBJ2-5, the full variable domain is DAGVTQSPTHLIKTRGQQVTLRCSPKSGHDTVSWYQQALGQGPQFIFQYYEEEERQRGNFPDRFSGHQFPNYSSELNVNALLLGDSALYLCASSRPGNQETQYFGPGTRLLVL.

In the case of this clonotype: The junction does not match germline at one end; this may be a read error. V usage is TRBV4-3 and J usage is TRBJ2-5; 7 nucleotides agree with TRBD2. The germline CDR1 and CDR2 sequences are LGHNA and YSLEER. CDR3 size: 17 residues. DNA for the CDR3: TGCGCCAGAAGCCAAGAGTGGGGGAGGGGTGAGGGGGAGACCCAGTACTTC. Residues: CARSQEWGRGEGETQYF.

This clonotype appeared a few times. V usage is TRBV4-1 and J usage is TRBJ1-1; D is possibly TRBD1 (6 bases). Between the trimmed V and J ends, which lost 8 bases and 4 bases, there was a span of 14 bases. The CDR3 totals 13 residues. Germline V gene lookup returns CDR1 MGHRA and CDR2 YSYEKL. The CDR3 coding sequence is TGCGCCAGCCGACACACAGGGCGCACTGAAGCTTTCTTT. Residues: CASRHTGRTEAFF.

This chain uses TRBV20-1 with TRBJ1-1; possible D gene TRBD1, 5 bases. Germline-derived CDR1 and CDR2 are DFQATT and SNEGSKA (reference sequence). This CDR3 comprises 14 residues. The germline V and J ends were trimmed by 0 bases and 11 bases, with 19 bases remaining between them. The CDR3 region is CSARDRVGLEGAFF. CDR3 nucleotide sequence: TGCAGTGCTAGAGATCGAGTAGGGCTGGAGGGGGCTTTCTTT.

The V and J genes are TRBV15 and TRBJ1-5; TRBD1 matches at 9 bases. CDR3 length: 15 residues. CDR1 and CDR2 from the germline V gene are LNHNV and YYDKDF (reference sequence). After removal of 3 bases from V and 6 bases from J, the junction contained 6 bases not matched to a gene. CDR3 nucleotide sequence: TGTGCCACCAGCAGGGACAGGGGCCGGACTCAGCCCCAGCATTTT. Encoded protein: CATSRDRGRTQPQHF.

This clonotype was counted many times. The chain has TRBV20-1 and TRBJ2-2; D is possibly TRBD2 (6 bases). This CDR3 has 15 residues. V shed 6 bases and J shed 4 bases, with 18 bases lying between them. Germline-derived CDR1 and CDR2 are DFQATT and SNEGSKA (reference sequence). CDR3 nucleotide sequence: TGCAGTGCCCCCCCCGGGACTTCCTCCACCGGGGAGCTGTTTTTT. Translation gives CSAPPGTSSTGELFF.

In its sample, this clonotype was seen many times. This chain uses TRBV4-2 with TRBJ1-4; no definite D call. CDR3 length: 14 residues. Between the trimmed V and J ends, which lost 5 bases and 5 bases, there was a span of 12 bases. In germline, CDR1 is LGHNA, CDR2 YNFKEQ. The DNA for the CDR3 is TGTGCCAGCAGCGCACGGACTGCCAATGAAAAACTGTTTTTT. Translated, it gives CASSARTANEKLFF.

This clonotype was observed a handful of times. The gene calls are TRBV28 and TRBJ2-1; 9 nucleotides agree with TRBD1. The CDR3 has 17 amino acids. V shed 6 bases, J shed 9 bases, and the junction held 18 bases outside the gene matches. Germline V CDR1 and CDR2: MDHEN, SYDVKM. The CDR3 DNA follows: TGTGCCAGCAGAACGGGACAGGGCAGGGCACATCCCACTGAGCAGTTCTTC. Translated, it gives CASRTGQGRAHPTEQFF.

The chain employs TRBV4-1 and TRBJ2-1; D is possibly TRBD2 (5 bases). Germline CDR1 MGHRA, CDR2 YSYEKL. V was clipped by 3 bases and J by 2 bases, with 8 bases between them. This CDR3 comprises 14 residues. In DNA form, the CDR3 reads TGCGCCAGCAGCCACCCCGGGACCTACAATGAGCAGTTCTTC. It encodes CASSHPGTYNEQFF.